A selection of T cell receptor beta chains follows, all from one sample in a study of blood T cell repertoires in COVID-19. Assay: immunoSEQ multiplex PCR; the TCRdb copy retains only in-frame clones and omits some. The sample records around 100,000 clones, almost 80% being singletons. The material sequenced was peripheral blood. These receptor sequences come from an older woman with acute or convalescent COVID-19. Both conserved end residues are part of each CDR3. The D gene is left open where the match is weak. Clone sizes are given selectively: once, few, many, or a class where the clone is expanded.

size,V,J,D,CDR3,DNA
-,TRBV3-1/TRBV3-2,TRBJ2-3,-,CASSQGGTSADTQYF,TGTGCCAGCAGCCAAGGAGGGACTTCCGCAGATACGCAGTATTTT
-,TRBV7-2,TRBJ1-1,-,CASSLGGQQASFF,TGTGCCAGCAGCTTAGGGGGTCAACAGGCATCTTTCTTT
-,TRBV28,TRBJ2-5,TRBD2,CASRRGGTGIPKTQYF,TGTGCCAGCAGGCGGGGGGGGACTGGGATTCCGAAGACCCAGTACTTC
-,TRBV9,TRBJ2-5,TRBD2,CASSVDPLTSGVETQYF,TGTGCCAGCAGCGTAGACCCTCTGACTAGCGGGGTAGAGACCCAGTACTTC
-,TRBV12-5,TRBJ1-1,-,CASGLSGKTEAFF,TGTGCTAGTGGTTTATCAGGGAAGACTGAAGCTTTCTTT
-,TRBV6-4,TRBJ1-1,-,CASSRVASTMNTEAFF,TGTGCCAGCAGTCGGGTCGCCAGTACTATGAACACTGAAGCTTTCTTT
few,TRBV12-5,TRBJ1-1,TRBD1,CASGLGQTGGKGTEAFF,TGTGCTAGTGGTTTGGGGCAAACAGGGGGGAAGGGCACTGAAGCTTTCTTT
-,TRBV7-6,TRBJ2-3,TRBD2,CASSLGTSGTDTQYF,TGTGCCAGCAGCCTCGGGACTAGCGGCACAGATACGCAGTATTTT
-,TRBV28,TRBJ1-4,-,CASSFGGTNEKLFF,TGTGCCAGCAGTTTCGGGGGTACTAATGAAAAACTGTTTTTT
few,TRBV5-1,TRBJ2-2,-,CASRDSGNTGELFF,TGCGCCAGCAGGGACAGCGGGAACACCGGGGAGCTGTTTTTT
few,TRBV11-2,TRBJ1-1,-,CASSFGRSTEAFF,TGTGCCAGCAGCTTTGGCAGAAGCACTGAAGCTTTCTTT
-,TRBV11-3,TRBJ1-1,-,CASSSRRNTEAFF,TGTGCCAGCAGCTCCCGGAGGAACACTGAAGCTTTCTTT
-,TRBV7-8,TRBJ2-5,-,CASSLALGVQETQYF,TGTGCCAGCAGCTTAGCGCTAGGGGTGCAAGAGACCCAGTACTTC
-,TRBV6-5,TRBJ1-2,TRBD1,CASSYQTQGAYGYTF,TGTGCCAGCAGTTACCAAACCCAGGGGGCCTATGGCTACACCTTC
few,TRBV10-3,TRBJ2-4,TRBD2,CAISPGTSMDIQYF,TGTGCCATCAGTCCTGGGACTAGTATGGACATTCAGTACTTC
many,TRBV30,TRBJ1-5,TRBD1,CAWSGGTGDQPQHF,TGTGCCTGGAGTGGGGGGACAGGGGACCAGCCCCAGCATTTT
-,TRBV11-3,TRBJ1-1,TRBD1,CASSLRPGGDTEAFF,TGTGCCAGCAGCTTACGGCCAGGGGGTGACACTGAAGCTTTCTTT
-,TRBV3-1/TRBV3-2,TRBJ2-2,-,CASSPRTNTGELFF,TGTGCCAGCAGCCCGCGGACTAACACCGGGGAGCTGTTTTTT
-,TRBV3-1/TRBV3-2,TRBJ2-7,TRBD2,CASSRTRTGEQYF,TGTGCCAGCAGCAGGACTAGAACCGGCGAGCAGTACTTC
-,TRBV7-9,TRBJ2-2,TRBD2,CASSLAGQYTGELFF,TGTGCCAGCAGCCTAGCGGGACAGTACACCGGGGAGCTGTTTTTT
-,TRBV7-2,TRBJ1-1,-,CASSPTFGGGGGLNTEAFF,TGTGCCAGCAGCCCCACTTTTGGGGGGGGAGGGGGGTTAAACACTGAAGCTTTCTTT
-,TRBV6-5,TRBJ1-4,-,CASSPSGGTNEKLFF,TGTGCCAGCAGCCCCTCGGGGGGGACTAATGAAAAACTGTTTTTT
-,TRBV2,TRBJ2-5,-,CASRGELSGGETQYF,TGTGCCAGCAGGGGAGAATTGTCAGGAGGAGAGACCCAGTACTTC
-,TRBV5-1,TRBJ2-1,TRBD2,CASSLAGGGSINEQFF,TGCGCCAGCAGCTTGGCAGGCGGGGGGAGTATCAATGAGCAGTTCTTC
-,TRBV19,TRBJ1-1,-,CASSIGRGGPTEAFF,TGTGCCAGTAGTATAGGGCGGGGGGGGCCAACTGAAGCTTTCTTT
-,TRBV5-8,TRBJ2-3,-,CATTAWVVKNTQYF,TGTGCCACCACAGCTTGGGTCGTAAAAAATACGCAGTATTTT
-,TRBV5-6,TRBJ1-1,-,CASSLAGNTEAFF,TGTGCCAGCAGCTTGGCGGGAAACACTGAAGCTTTCTTT
-,TRBV4-2,TRBJ1-2,-,CASSQGAGEYGYTF,TGTGCCAGCAGCCAAGGGGCAGGGGAGTATGGCTACACCTTC
-,TRBV5-1,TRBJ1-1,-,CASSLDGGGQNTEAFF,TGCGCCAGCAGCTTGGACGGGGGTGGACAGAACACTGAAGCTTTCTTT
-,TRBV7-7,TRBJ2-5,TRBD2,CASSASGANLGETQYF,TGTGCCAGCAGCGCGAGCGGGGCGAACCTCGGGGAGACCCAGTACTTC
-,TRBV11-3,TRBJ2-1,TRBD1,CASSLGGTAKNEQFF,TGTGCCAGCAGCTTAGGGGGGACAGCAAAGAATGAGCAGTTCTTC
-,TRBV5-1,TRBJ1-2,TRBD1,CASSSGQDYGYTF,TGCGCCAGCAGCTCGGGACAGGACTATGGCTACACCTTC
-,TRBV20-1,TRBJ2-1,-,CSASLGLVNEQFF,TGCAGTGCTAGTCTTGGACTGGTCAATGAGCAGTTCTTC
-,TRBV5-1,TRBJ1-1,-,CASSPGIRSTEAFF,TGCGCCAGCAGCCCCGGTATTCGAAGCACTGAAGCTTTCTTT
-,TRBV30,TRBJ2-5,TRBD1,CAWDRVRETQYF,TGTGCCTGGGACAGGGTAAGGGAGACCCAGTACTTC
-,TRBV5-1,TRBJ1-1,-,CASSLGQPNTEAFF,TGCGCCAGCAGCTTAGGACAGCCGAACACTGAAGCTTTCTTT
-,TRBV6-6,TRBJ1-5,-,CASRASGSNQPQHF,TGTGCCAGCAGGGCTAGTGGGAGCAATCAGCCCCAGCATTTT
once,TRBV19,TRBJ1-4,-,CASTYRVEGREKLFF,TGTGCCAGTACCTACCGTGTTGAGGGTAGAGAAAAACTGTTTTTT
-,TRBV2,TRBJ1-2,-,CASRPGVQLGGYTF,TGTGCCAGCAGACCCGGCGTACAGTTGGGTGGCTACACCTTC
-,TRBV6-5,TRBJ1-1,-,CASSRPTAVPEAFF,TGTGCCAGCAGTCGCCCGACAGCTGTCCCTGAAGCTTTCTTT
-,TRBV19,TRBJ1-6,-,CASSMVQTGTSSPLHF,TGTGCCAGTAGTATGGTACAGACCGGAACAAGCTCACCCCTCCACTTT
-,TRBV7-3,TRBJ2-5,TRBD1,CASSWDRKETQYF,TGTGCCAGCAGCTGGGACAGAAAAGAGACCCAGTACTTC
few,TRBV7-3,TRBJ2-1,TRBD2,CASSPQGTSGGANEQFF,TGTGCCAGCAGCCCGCAGGGGACTAGCGGGGGGGCGAATGAGCAGTTCTTC
-,TRBV5-4,TRBJ1-2,-,CASSLDRAYGYTF,TGTGCCAGCAGCTTGGACAGGGCCTATGGCTACACCTTC
once,TRBV19,TRBJ2-5,TRBD1,CASSLTGEEETQYF,TGTGCCAGTAGTCTTACAGGGGAAGAAGAGACCCAGTACTTC
-,TRBV9,TRBJ2-1,TRBD1,CASSVGPGQGAGNEQFF,TGTGCCAGCAGCGTAGGCCCCGGACAGGGGGCCGGCAATGAGCAGTTCTTC
-,TRBV6-5,TRBJ1-5,-,CASSPGVLSNQPQHF,TGTGCCAGCAGTCCAGGGGTTCTCAGCAATCAGCCCCAGCATTTT
-,TRBV19,TRBJ1-2,TRBD1,CASVPGQGSSYGYTF,TGTGCCAGTGTACCCGGACAGGGCTCTTCGTATGGCTACACCTTC
few,TRBV9,TRBJ1-6,-,CASSPRQDLNSPLHF,TGTGCCAGCAGCCCTCGACAGGACCTCAATTCACCCCTCCACTTT
-,TRBV28,TRBJ1-2,TRBD1,CASTLSPQGANYGYTF,TGTGCCAGCACCCTCTCACCCCAGGGGGCAAACTATGGCTACACCTTC
-,TRBV4-2,TRBJ2-4,-,CASSHQALDKAKNIQYF,TGTGCCAGCAGCCATCAGGCCTTGGACAAAGCCAAAAACATTCAGTACTTC
few,TRBV15,TRBJ1-2,TRBD1,CATSRGRGANYGYTF,TGTGCCACCAGCAGGGGCAGGGGGGCTAACTATGGCTACACCTTC
-,TRBV24-1,TRBJ2-5,-,CATSDSRAGQETQYF,TGTGCCACCAGTGACTCCAGGGCGGGGCAAGAGACCCAGTACTTC
-,TRBV11-1,TRBJ2-3,-,CASSLGGGKYSDTQYF,TGTGCCAGCAGCTTGGGCGGCGGGAAATACTCAGATACGCAGTATTTT
once,TRBV29-1,TRBJ2-7,-,CSVEDRGYEQYF,TGCAGCGTTGAAGACAGGGGTTACGAGCAGTACTTC
-,TRBV5-4,TRBJ2-5,TRBD2,CASSFGGAGETQYF,TGTGCCAGCAGCTTCGGGGGGGCAGGGGAGACCCAGTACTTC
-,TRBV5-1,TRBJ2-1,TRBD2,CASSFRTSLDEQFF,TGCGCCAGCAGCTTCCGGACTAGCCTCGATGAGCAGTTCTTC